This T cell receptor beta chain was sequenced during a study of T-cell reconstitution after alpha-beta-depleted transplantation in children (dated by TCRdb to the mid-2010s). Concerning the study at large: The study quantitatively tracked T-cell immune reconstitution after TCRalphabeta/CD19-depleted allogeneic hematopoietic cell transplantation in children using TCR repertoire profiling.

CDR1 and CDR2 (SGHTA, FQGNSA) derive from the germline V gene. Its CDR3 holds 16 amino acids, cysteine through phenylalanine. Only the CDR3 region is kept as DNA, spanning 48 bases read in frame from base 1. V lost 1 base and J lost 6 bases; the stretch between them is 16 bases long. The library was built by means of PCR. The run used an Illumina HiSeq 2500. Molecular barcoding was employed in the preparation of TCR libraries, with unique molecular identifiers being used to normalize TCRbeta repertoire quantification. In-frame beta chains were kept once TCRdb had trimmed the public reads at Q25 with fastp and called clones with MiXCR. Under each unique CDR3 protein, matching rows form one entry showing the most common genes and DNA. For this sample there are about 600,000 distinct CDR3 sequences; approximately 10% appear just once. The ten largest account for roughly 3.9% of the sample. Concerning this clonotype itself: Its antigen is still unknown. Base-call qualities are not available, and no considerably larger clone is one nucleotide away.

This receptor chain uses TRBV7-2 and TRBJ1-5; D gene: possibly TRBD1, on 6 matching bases. The material sequenced was PBMCs from the stem cell graft donor, taken from the stem cell graft. The source is a human donor who donated a stem cell graft to a child with acute myeloid leukemia. In nucleotides, the sequence is TGTGCCAGCAGCTTAGGCCTTGGGGGGGCGGGTCAGCCCCAGCATTTT. It translates as CASSLGLGGAGQPQHF.